A selection of T cell receptor beta chains follows, all from one sample in a study of blood T cell repertoires in COVID-19. This table comes from immunoSEQ multiplex PCR, and its TCRdb copy is limited to in-frame clones, with some not included. The sample carries about 230,000 clones, more than 70% recorded once. Specimen: PBMCs or T cells enriched from blood (not recorded which). The receptor source for this set is a woman aged 40 to 50 with acute COVID-19. Both conserved end residues are part of each CDR3. The D gene is left open where the match is weak. Rows give clone size only sometimes, using once, few, many, or a class for an expanded clone.

-	-	TRBV6-2/TRBV6-3	TRBJ1-5	TGTGCCAGCAGTTCCCGAAGGACAGTGGGGCCAGCGGATAGCAATCAGCCCCAGCATTTT	CASSSRRTVGPADSNQPQHF
TRBD1	-	TRBV5-4	TRBJ2-5	TGTGCCAGCAGCTTGGGACCGGGGCCAGGGGGGACCCAGTACTTC	CASSLGPGPGGTQYF
-	few	TRBV27	TRBJ1-2	TGTGCCAGCAGTTCACACAGTAACTATGGCTACACCTTC	CASSSHSNYGYTF
TRBD2	-	TRBV5-1	TRBJ2-1	TGCGCCAGCAGCTTGGGACTAGCGGGTCGGAGCTCCTACAATGAGCAGTTCTTC	CASSLGLAGRSSYNEQFF
TRBD1	once	TRBV13	TRBJ1-1	TGTGCCAGCAGCATTCGACAGGGCGGGCGGTACACTGAAGCTTTCTTT	CASSIRQGGRYTEAFF
-	-	TRBV6-5	TRBJ1-1	TGTGCCAGCAGGCTCGATAGCCGTACTGAAGCTTTCTTT	CASRLDSRTEAFF
TRBD2	-	TRBV19	TRBJ2-2	TGTGCCAGTAGTACACTAGCGGGGACGAACACCGGGGAGCTGTTTTTT	CASSTLAGTNTGELFF
-	-	TRBV29-1	TRBJ2-2	TGCAGCGTTCCCGACAGACGAAACACCGGGGAGCTGTTTTTT	CSVPDRRNTGELFF
TRBD1	-	TRBV24-1	TRBJ1-6	TGTGCCACCAGTGCCGGGACAGGGTGGGATTCACCCCTCCACTTT	CATSAGTGWDSPLHF
-	few	TRBV12-3/TRBV12-4	TRBJ1-5	TGTGCCAGCAAGGAGACAGGCAATCAGCCCCAGCATTTT	CASKETGNQPQHF
TRBD1	-	TRBV7-9	TRBJ2-1	TGTGCCAGCAGCTTAGAAGGACAGGGAATCCATGAGCAGTTCTTC	CASSLEGQGIHEQFF
-	once	TRBV27	TRBJ1-2	TGTGCCAGCAGTCCCTCGTCCCCTTTTAGGAGTACAAGTGGCTACACCTTC	CASSPSSPFRSTSGYTF
TRBD1	-	TRBV19	TRBJ1-2	TGTGCCAGTCATAGATCCGGGACAGGGTATGGCTACACCTTC	CASHRSGTGYGYTF
TRBD1	-	TRBV7-8	TRBJ1-1	TGTGCCAGCAGCTTGGGGACAGGGTTGGGCACTGAAGCTTTCTTT	CASSLGTGLGTEAFF
TRBD1	once	TRBV14	TRBJ2-7	TGTGCCACCGGGACAGGGAACGACGAGCAGTACTTC	CATGTGNDEQYF
-	-	TRBV6-5	TRBJ1-1	TGTGCCAGCAAATCGACAGACATGAACACTGAAGCTTTCTTT	CASKSTDMNTEAFF
TRBD1	-	TRBV6-5	TRBJ2-1	TGTGCCAGCCGGGGGACAGGGGGCGTTAATGAGCAGTTCTTC	CASRGTGGVNEQFF
-	-	TRBV4-2	TRBJ1-5	TGTGCCAGCAGCCAAGATATAGAACAGCCCCAGCATTTT	CASSQDIEQPQHF
-	-	TRBV19	TRBJ1-1	TGTGCCAGCGGGTTGGGGGGGGACACTGAAGCTTTCTTT	CASGLGGDTEAFF
TRBD2	-	TRBV9	TRBJ2-3	TGTGCCAGCAGCGTGCAAGCGGGAGGGTTCACAGATACGCAGTATTTT	CASSVQAGGFTDTQYF
-	-	TRBV7-2	TRBJ1-1	TGTGCCAGCAGCCCCCCCGCCCGGACTGAAGCTTTCTTT	CASSPPARTEAFF
-	-	TRBV18	TRBJ2-5	TGTGCCAACCACCGAGGGATCCGAGAGACCCAGTACTTC	CANHRGIRETQYF
-	-	TRBV6-5	TRBJ1-6	TGTGCCAGCAGTTCAGACAGATCTGCTTCACCCCTCCACTTT	CASSSDRSASPLHF
-	-	TRBV30	TRBJ1-2	TGTGCCTGGAGTCGCCCATACGACAGTCTTTATGGCTACACCTTC	CAWSRPYDSLYGYTF
-	-	TRBV24-1	TRBJ2-2	TGTGCCACCAGTGACAGGGGCGTTAACACCGGGGAGCTGTTTTTT	CATSDRGVNTGELFF
-	-	TRBV19	TRBJ2-2	TGTGCCAGTAGTACCCGAGGAGGGTTGAACACCGGGGAGCTGTTTTTT	CASSTRGGLNTGELFF
-	-	TRBV2	TRBJ2-2	TGTGCCAGCAGGCTGGGGGCTGGCGGGGAGCTGTTTTTT	CASRLGAGGELFF
TRBD1	-	TRBV29-1	TRBJ2-1	TGCAGCGCCGATACGGGACAGGTCTCCAATGAGCAGTTCTTC	CSADTGQVSNEQFF
-	-	TRBV30	TRBJ1-2	TGTGCCTGGAGCCGTCAACAGGGTATGGTATATGGCTACACCTTC	CAWSRQQGMVYGYTF
TRBD1	-	TRBV5-1	TRBJ2-7	TGCGCCAGCAGCTCGCGTCCGGGACAGGGGTTCTACGAGCAGTACTTC	CASSSRPGQGFYEQYF
-	-	TRBV18	TRBJ1-1	TGTGCCAGCTCATTAGACAGCGACACTGAAGCTTTCTTT	CASSLDSDTEAFF
TRBD1	-	TRBV5-8	TRBJ1-2	TGTGCCAGCAGCGGGACAGGGGGGTCGTTCTATGGCTACACCTTC	CASSGTGGSFYGYTF
-	few	TRBV9	TRBJ2-7	TGTGCCAGCAGCGTTACAGGGAAGGTGGACGAGCAGTACTTC	CASSVTGKVDEQYF
-	-	TRBV6-5	TRBJ1-1	TGTGCCAGCAGGCTCCAAGGTGGCGGGGATACTTTCTTT	CASRLQGGGDTFF
-	-	TRBV2	TRBJ2-5	TGTGCCAGCAGTCGGGGATTAGGGGAGACCCAGTACTTC	CASSRGLGETQYF
-	-	TRBV5-6	TRBJ1-5	TGTGCCAGCAGCTTGTTGCCGGGGAGCCAGCCCCAGCATTTT	CASSLLPGSQPQHF
-	-	TRBV19	TRBJ2-2	TGTGCCAGTACTCCCCTCACGGGCACCGGGGAGCTGTTTTTT	CASTPLTGTGELFF
-	-	TRBV6-1	TRBJ2-2	TGTGCCAGCAGTGATACGTTCAGGGTGGACGGGGAGCTGTTTTTT	CASSDTFRVDGELFF
-	-	TRBV10-1	TRBJ2-1	TGCGCCAGCAGTGGACAGAAGTACAATGAGCAGTTCTTC	CASSGQKYNEQFF
-	-	TRBV7-2	TRBJ1-1	TGTGCCAGCAGGGGGCCCCATTCGAACACTGAAGCTTTCTTT	CASRGPHSNTEAFF
-	-	TRBV7-2	TRBJ2-2	TGTGCCAGCAGTCTTAGCCAGACTGGGGAGCTGTTTTTT	CASSLSQTGELFF